This TCR beta chain was captured by sequencing in a study of T cell repertoires in cytomegalovirus infection. Overall study context: Public TCR beta signatures provided an indication of both CMV infection and a matching HLA type.

The CDR3 contains 12 residues. Germline lookup yields CDR1 SGHRS and CDR2 YFSETQ. With 4 bases removed from V and 3 bases from J, the gap between germline ends came to 7 bases. This clonotype has a handful of counts. What it binds is unknown. From the reads, TCRdb called clonotypes with MiXCR, one entry per CDR3 protein. The sample has approximately 910,000 distinct CDR3 sequences, around 30% seen once. The V and J genes are TRBV5-1 and TRBJ1-2; no clear D gene. This receptor was taken from a human donor in good health (CMV status not recorded). Some clones in this sample may be carry-over from other donors' samples. Here the sequenced sample was cultured CD8+ T cells from PBMCs, taken from culture after CMV antigen stimulation. The CDR3 region has the DNA TGCGCCAGCAGCCCTGACCACTATGGCTACACCTTC. This translates into CASSPDHYGYTF.